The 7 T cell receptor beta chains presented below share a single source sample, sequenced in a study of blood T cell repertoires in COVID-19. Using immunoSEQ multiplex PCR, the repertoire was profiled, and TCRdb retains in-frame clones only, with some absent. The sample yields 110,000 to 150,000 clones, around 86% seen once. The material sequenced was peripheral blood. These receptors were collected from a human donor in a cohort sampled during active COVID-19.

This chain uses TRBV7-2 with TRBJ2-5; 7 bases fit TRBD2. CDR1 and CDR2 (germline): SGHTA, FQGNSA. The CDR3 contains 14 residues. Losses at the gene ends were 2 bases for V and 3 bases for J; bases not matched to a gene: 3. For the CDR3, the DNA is TGTGCCAGCAGCTTACTGCTAGCGGAAGAGACCCAGTACTTC. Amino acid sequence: CASSLLLAEETQYF.

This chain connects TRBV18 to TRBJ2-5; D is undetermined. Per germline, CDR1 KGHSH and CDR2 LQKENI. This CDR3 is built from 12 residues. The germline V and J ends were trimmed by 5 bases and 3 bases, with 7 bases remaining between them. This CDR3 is CASSGQEETQYF. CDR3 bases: TGTGCCAGCTCAGGTCAGGAAGAGACCCAGTACTTC. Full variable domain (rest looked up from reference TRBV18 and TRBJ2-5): NAGVMQNPRHLVRRRGQEARLRCSPMKGHSHVYWYRQLPEEGLKFMVYLQKENIIDESGMPKERFSAEFPKEGPSILRIQQVVRGDSAAYFCASSGQEETQYFGPGTRLLVL.

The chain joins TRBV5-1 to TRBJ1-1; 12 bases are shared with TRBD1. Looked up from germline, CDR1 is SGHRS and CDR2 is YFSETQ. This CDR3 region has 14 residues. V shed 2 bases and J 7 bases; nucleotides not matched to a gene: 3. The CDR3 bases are TGCGCCAGCAGCTTTGGGACAGGGGGCGTTGAAGCTTTCTTT. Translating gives CASSFGTGGVEAFF.

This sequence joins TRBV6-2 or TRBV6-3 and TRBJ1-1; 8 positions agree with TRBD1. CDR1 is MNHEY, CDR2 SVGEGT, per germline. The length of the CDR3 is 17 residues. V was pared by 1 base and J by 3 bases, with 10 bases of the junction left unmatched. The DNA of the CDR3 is TGTGCCAGCAGTTACTTTGGCAGCCGACAGGGGTACACTGAAGCTTTCTTT. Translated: CASSYFGSRQGYTEAFF.

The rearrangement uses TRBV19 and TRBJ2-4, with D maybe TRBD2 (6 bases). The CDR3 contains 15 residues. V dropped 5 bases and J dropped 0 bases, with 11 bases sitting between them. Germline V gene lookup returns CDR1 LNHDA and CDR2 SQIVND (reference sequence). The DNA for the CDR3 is TGTGCCAGTAGTGTCGGGACTGGAGCCAAAAACATTCAGTACTTC. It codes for CASSVGTGAKNIQYF.

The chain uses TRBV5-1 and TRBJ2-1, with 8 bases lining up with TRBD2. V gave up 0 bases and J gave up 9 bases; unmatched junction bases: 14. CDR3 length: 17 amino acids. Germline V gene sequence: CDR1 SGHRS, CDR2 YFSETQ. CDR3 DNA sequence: TGCGCCAGCAGCTTGGCACCCGGGGGGGCTAGCGTTGGTGAGCAGTTCTTC. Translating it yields CASSLAPGGASVGEQFF.

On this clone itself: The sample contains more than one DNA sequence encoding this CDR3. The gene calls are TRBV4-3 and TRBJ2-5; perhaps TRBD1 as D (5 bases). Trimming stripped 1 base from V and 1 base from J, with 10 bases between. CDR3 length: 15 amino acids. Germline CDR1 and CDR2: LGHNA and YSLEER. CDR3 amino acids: CASSQVWTTQETQYF. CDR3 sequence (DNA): TGCGCCAGCAGCCAAGTCTGGACAACCCAAGAGACCCAGTACTTC.